Given below is one T cell receptor beta chain in context. Its matching antigen is unknown. The sample originates from a study of cytomegalovirus exposure and HLA in healthy donors. Study results and limitations: There were about 160 TCR beta chains listed as cytomegalovirus-associated. An assumption of roughly uniform sequencing depth across donors underlay the presence/absence analyses. Analysis was performed later, and it showed HLA-associated TCR beta chains to be more clonally expanded than equally common others. Earlier analysis found most TCR beta V segments productive about 90% or about 30% of the time.

Primers for the PCR totalled 60 Vbeta and 13 Jbeta. Using immunoSEQ multiplex PCR, the repertoire was profiled, and TCRdb retains in-frame clones only, with some absent. This table has 100,000 to 120,000 clones, 60% to 85% appearing once. V trimming: 4 bases; J trimming: 2 bases; junction bases outside the gene matches: 7. The CDR3 spans 15 residues. Germline CDR1 SGDLS, CDR2 YYNGEE. J is TRBJ2-5 and V is TRBV9, with 8 bases matching TRBD1. This sequence was found in a woman aged 25-40 years in good health and CMV-seronegative. The sample was PBMCs. CDR3 sequence reads: CASSLRDRQQETQYF. CDR3 bases: TGTGCCAGCAGCTTGCGGGACAGGCAACAAGAGACCCAGTACTTC.